The rows below give T cell receptor beta chains drawn from one sample of a study of memory CD4+ T cells and cytomegalovirus serostatus. Produced via immunoSEQ multiplex PCR; TCRdb's table is partial and in-frame only. The sample has 54,000 or so clones, approximately 78% seen once. The sample consisted of memory CD4+ T cells from blood. The receptors were sampled from an adult in good health and CMV-seronegative. Each CDR3 is given with its conserved first and last residue. The D gene is left open where the match is weak. Clone size is not always given. Where it is, it says once, few, many or a class for expanded clones.

j_call clone_size d_call v_call cdr3_aa cdr3_nt
TRBJ1-4 . . TRBV5-5 CASSPGRQNEKLFF TGTGCCAGCAGCCCAGGCAGGCAGAATGAAAAACTGTTTTTT
TRBJ2-1 . . TRBV19 CASSFWIGREQFF TGTGCCAGTAGTTTTTGGATAGGTAGAGAGCAGTTCTTC
TRBJ1-5 once . TRBV6-5 CASSYSMRGGQPQHF TGTGCCAGCAGTTACTCGATGAGGGGCGGTCAGCCCCAGCATTTT
TRBJ2-1 . TRBD2 TRBV12-5 CASGTSIAGGSYNEQFF TGTGCTAGTGGAACATCTATAGCGGGAGGCTCCTACAATGAGCAGTTCTTC
TRBJ1-5 once . TRBV9 CASGAANQPQHF TGTGCCAGCGGGGCGGCCAATCAGCCCCAGCATTTT
TRBJ2-1 . . TRBV5-8 CASSSRFEQFF TGTGCCAGCAGCAGTCGTTTTGAGCAGTTCTTC
TRBJ2-5 . . TRBV5-6 CASSLLAGNQETQYF TGTGCCAGCAGCTTGTTGGCAGGGAATCAAGAGACCCAGTACTTC
TRBJ1-1 few . TRBV19 CASRGQTGTEAFF TGTGCCAGTAGGGGGCAGACAGGCACTGAAGCTTTCTTT
TRBJ2-7 . . TRBV28 CASRGWGPSSYEQYF TGTGCCAGCAGGGGTTGGGGCCCCAGCTCCTACGAGCAGTACTTC
TRBJ1-5 few TRBD1 TRBV6-5 CASGTANQPQHF TGTGCCAGCGGGACAGCAAATCAGCCCCAGCATTTT
TRBJ1-2 . . TRBV7-9 CASSFGSTNYGYTF TGTGCCAGCAGCTTCGGCAGTACAAACTATGGCTACACCTTC
TRBJ2-7 . TRBD1 TRBV9 CASSGQGVFEQYF TGTGCCAGCAGCGGACAGGGGGTTTTCGAGCAGTACTTC
TRBJ1-5 . . TRBV30 CAWTPGANQPQHF TGTGCCTGGACTCCAGGGGCCAATCAGCCCCAGCATTTT
TRBJ1-1 . . TRBV6-1 CAGLEPGLNTEAFF TGTGCCGGACTAGAGCCGGGACTGAACACTGAAGCTTTCTTT
TRBJ1-4 . . TRBV30 CAWSRNNEKLFF TGTGCCTGGAGCAGGAACAATGAAAAACTGTTTTTT
TRBJ1-4 few TRBD1 TRBV19 CASSPPGQGDEKLFF TGTGCCAGTAGTCCCCCGGGACAGGGTGATGAAAAACTGTTTTTT
TRBJ2-2 . . TRBV6-5 CASRVGTGELFF TGTGCCAGCAGGGTAGGCACCGGGGAGCTGTTTTTT
TRBJ2-5 . TRBD1 TRBV7-9 CASSLALTGLQETQYF TGTGCCAGCAGCTTAGCCCTGACAGGGCTCCAAGAGACCCAGTACTTC
TRBJ2-1 . . TRBV11-2 CASGGPIRHEQFF TGTGCCAGCGGGGGACCAATTAGACATGAGCAGTTCTTC
TRBJ2-7 . . TRBV10-1 CASREPDLPRAYEQYF TGCGCCAGCAGGGAACCAGACCTCCCGAGGGCCTACGAGCAGTACTTC
TRBJ2-3 . TRBD2 TRBV6-5 CASSYRTSGYTDTQYF TGTGCCAGCAGTTACCGGACTAGCGGCTACACAGATACGCAGTATTTT
TRBJ1-2 once . TRBV28 CASSFNRDYGYTF TGTGCCAGCAGTTTTAACAGGGACTATGGCTACACCTTC
TRBJ1-1 . . TRBV4-1 CASSQELRNTEAFF TGCGCCAGCAGCCAAGAACTACGGAACACTGAAGCTTTCTTT
TRBJ1-1 . TRBD1 TRBV2 CASSKMGQGTNTEAFF TGTGCCAGCAGTAAAATGGGACAGGGGACGAACACTGAAGCTTTCTTT
TRBJ1-5 . . TRBV19 CASNTRDNSNQPQHF TGTGCCAGTAATACCCGGGACAACAGCAATCAGCCCCAGCATTTT
TRBJ1-6 . TRBD1 TRBV5-1 CASSLRRGLSNSPLHF TGCGCCAGCAGCTTGAGGAGGGGGCTCAGTAATTCACCCCTCCACTTT